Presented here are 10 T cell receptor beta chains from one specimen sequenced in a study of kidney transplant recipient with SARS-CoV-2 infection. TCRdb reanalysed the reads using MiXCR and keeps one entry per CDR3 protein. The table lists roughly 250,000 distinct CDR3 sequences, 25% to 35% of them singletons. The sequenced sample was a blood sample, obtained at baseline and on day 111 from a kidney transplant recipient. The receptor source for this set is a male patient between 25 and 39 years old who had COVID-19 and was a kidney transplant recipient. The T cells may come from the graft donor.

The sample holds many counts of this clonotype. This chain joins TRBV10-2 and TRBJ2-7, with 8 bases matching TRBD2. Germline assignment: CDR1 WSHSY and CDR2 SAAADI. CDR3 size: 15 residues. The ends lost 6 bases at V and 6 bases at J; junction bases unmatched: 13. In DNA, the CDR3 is TGCGCCAGCAGGGGTCGGGGGGGAGTAGTGTGCGAGCAGTACTTC. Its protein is CASRGRGGVVCEQYF.

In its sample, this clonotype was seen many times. CDR3 in amino acids: CASSYGGLGNEQFF. The CDR3 DNA reads TGTGCCAGTAGTTACGGGGGGCTTGGGAATGAGCAGTTCTTC. This chain links TRBV19 with TRBJ2-1, with D possibly matching TRBD2 (7 bases). This CDR3 is built from 14 residues. In germline, CDR1 is LNHDA, CDR2 SQIVND (reference sequence). V lost 5 bases and J lost 7, with 15 bases in between.

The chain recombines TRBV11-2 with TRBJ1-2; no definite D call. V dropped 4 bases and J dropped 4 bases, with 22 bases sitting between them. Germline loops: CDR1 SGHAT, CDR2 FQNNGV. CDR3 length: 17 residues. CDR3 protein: CASSSFLTSRKTYGYTF. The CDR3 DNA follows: TGTGCCAGCAGCTCCTTCTTAACAAGCAGAAAGACCTATGGCTACACCTTC.

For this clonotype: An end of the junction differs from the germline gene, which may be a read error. The CDR3 DNA follows: TGTACCAGCCGCAGGGGTACACAGCCAAAGCAGTTCTTC. Translation gives CTSRRGTQPKQFF. The chain links TRBV7-9 to TRBJ2-1; D is perhaps TRBD1 (6 bases). The CDR3 loop spans 13 amino acids. The germline gives CDR1 SEHNR, CDR2 FQNEAQ (reference sequence).

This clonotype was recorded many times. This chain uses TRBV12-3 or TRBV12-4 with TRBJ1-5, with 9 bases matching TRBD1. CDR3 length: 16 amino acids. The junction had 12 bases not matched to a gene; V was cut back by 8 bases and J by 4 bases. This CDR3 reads CASGPAGQGPNQPQHF. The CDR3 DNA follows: TGTGCCAGCGGCCCCGCCGGACAGGGGCCAAATCAGCCCCAGCATTTT.

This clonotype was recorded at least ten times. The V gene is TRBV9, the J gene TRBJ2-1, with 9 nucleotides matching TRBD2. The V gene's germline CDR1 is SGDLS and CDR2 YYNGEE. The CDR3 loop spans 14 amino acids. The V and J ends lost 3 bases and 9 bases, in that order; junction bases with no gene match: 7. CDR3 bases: TGTGCCAGCAGCGGGGGACTAGCCTCGGGTGAGCAGTTCTTC. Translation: CASSGGLASGEQFF.

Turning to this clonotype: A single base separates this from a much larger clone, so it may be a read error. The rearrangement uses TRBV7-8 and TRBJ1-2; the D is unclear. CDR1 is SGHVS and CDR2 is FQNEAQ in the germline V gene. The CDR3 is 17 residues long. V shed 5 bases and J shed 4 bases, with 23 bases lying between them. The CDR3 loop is CASSKLPFNRKTYGYTF. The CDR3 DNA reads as TGTGCCAGCAGCAAGCTTCCGTTTAACCGAAAGACCTATGGCTACACCTTC.

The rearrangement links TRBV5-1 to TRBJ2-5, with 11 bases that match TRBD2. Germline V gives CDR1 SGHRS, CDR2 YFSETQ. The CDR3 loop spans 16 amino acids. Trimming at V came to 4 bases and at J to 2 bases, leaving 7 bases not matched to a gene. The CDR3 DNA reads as TGCGCCAGCAGCGCGACTAGCGGGGTTCTGCAAGAGACCCAGTACTTC. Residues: CASSATSGVLQETQYF.

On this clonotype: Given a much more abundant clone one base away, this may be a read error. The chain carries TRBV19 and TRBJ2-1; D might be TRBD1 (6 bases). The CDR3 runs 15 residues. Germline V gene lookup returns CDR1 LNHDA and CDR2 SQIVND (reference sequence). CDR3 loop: CASSVGRDTYNERFF. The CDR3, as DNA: TGTGCCAGTAGTGTCGGTAGGGACACCTACAATGAGCGGTTCTTC.

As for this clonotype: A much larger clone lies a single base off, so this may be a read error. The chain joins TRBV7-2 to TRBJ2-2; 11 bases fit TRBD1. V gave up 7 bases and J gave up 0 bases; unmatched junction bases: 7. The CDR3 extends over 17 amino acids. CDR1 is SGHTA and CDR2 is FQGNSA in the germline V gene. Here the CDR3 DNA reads TGTGCCAGCAACGCCCGGACAGGGGGCGCGAACACCGGGGAGCTGTTTTTT. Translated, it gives CASNARTGGANTGELFF.